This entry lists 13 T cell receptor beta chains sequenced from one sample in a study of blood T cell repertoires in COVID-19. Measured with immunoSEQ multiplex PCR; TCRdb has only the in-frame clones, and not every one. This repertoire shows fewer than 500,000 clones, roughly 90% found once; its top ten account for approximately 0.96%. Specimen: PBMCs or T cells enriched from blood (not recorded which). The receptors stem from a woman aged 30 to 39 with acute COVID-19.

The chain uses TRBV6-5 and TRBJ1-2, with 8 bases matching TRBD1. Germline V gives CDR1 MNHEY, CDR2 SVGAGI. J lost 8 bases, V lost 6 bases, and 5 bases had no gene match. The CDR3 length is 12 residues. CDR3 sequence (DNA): TGTGCCAGCAGCCCCAGGGGGCGCGGCTACACCTTC. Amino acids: CASSPRGRGYTF.

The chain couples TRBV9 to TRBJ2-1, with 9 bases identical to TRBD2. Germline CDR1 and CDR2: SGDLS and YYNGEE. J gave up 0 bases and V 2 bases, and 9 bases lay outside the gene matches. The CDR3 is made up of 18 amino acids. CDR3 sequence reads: CASSVSSGGISSYNEQFF. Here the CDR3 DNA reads TGTGCCAGCAGCGTCTCGAGCGGGGGGATCAGCTCCTACAATGAGCAGTTCTTC.

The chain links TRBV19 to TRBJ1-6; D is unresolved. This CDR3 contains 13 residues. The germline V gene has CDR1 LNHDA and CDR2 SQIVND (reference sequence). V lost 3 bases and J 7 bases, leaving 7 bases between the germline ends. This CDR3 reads CASSMNTNSPLHF. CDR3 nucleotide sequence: TGTGCCAGTAGTATGAACACCAATTCACCCCTCCACTTT.

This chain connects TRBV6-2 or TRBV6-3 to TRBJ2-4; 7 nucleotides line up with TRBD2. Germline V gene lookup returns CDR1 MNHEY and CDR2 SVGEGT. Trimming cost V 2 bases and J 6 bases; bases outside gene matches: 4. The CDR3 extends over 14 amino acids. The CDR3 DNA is TGTGCCAGCAGTTACGGGGGGGGAGGAAACATTCAGTACTTC. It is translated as CASSYGGGGNIQYF.

This CDR3 reads CASSEGGQSGNTIYF. Written as DNA, the CDR3 is TGTGCCAGCAGTGAAGGGGGGCAGTCTGGAAACACCATATATTTT. The chain is built from TRBV6-1 and TRBJ1-3, with TRBD1 as a possible D gene (6 bases). V was pared by 1 base and J by 1 base, with 8 bases between. CDR1 is MNHNS and CDR2 is SASEGT in the germline V gene. The CDR3 is 15 amino acids.

The CDR3 DNA sequence: TGTGCCACCAGTGCGGGACAGAGCTATGGCTACACCTTC. This translates into CATSAGQSYGYTF. The V gene is TRBV24-1, the J gene TRBJ1-2; 7 bases fit TRBD1. This CDR3 has 13 amino acids. J lost 4 bases, V lost 5 bases, and 3 bases had no gene match. The germline gives CDR1 KGHDR, CDR2 SFDVKD.

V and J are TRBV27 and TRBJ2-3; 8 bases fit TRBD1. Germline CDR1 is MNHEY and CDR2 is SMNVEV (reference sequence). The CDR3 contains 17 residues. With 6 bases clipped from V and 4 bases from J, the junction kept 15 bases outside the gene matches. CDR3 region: CASRYRTGIGRADTQYF. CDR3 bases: TGTGCCAGCAGATACAGGACAGGGATCGGGCGTGCAGATACGCAGTATTTT.

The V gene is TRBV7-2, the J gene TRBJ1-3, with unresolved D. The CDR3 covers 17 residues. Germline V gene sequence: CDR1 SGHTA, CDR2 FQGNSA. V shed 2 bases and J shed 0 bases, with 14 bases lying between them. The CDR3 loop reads CASSLTGTYRSGNTIYF. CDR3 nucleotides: TGTGCCAGCAGCTTAACCGGTACTTACCGCTCTGGAAACACCATATATTTT.

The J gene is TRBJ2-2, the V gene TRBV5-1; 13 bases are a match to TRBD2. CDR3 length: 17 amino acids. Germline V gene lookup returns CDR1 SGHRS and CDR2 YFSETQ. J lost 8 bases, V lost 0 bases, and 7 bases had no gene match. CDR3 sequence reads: CASSLALGLAGPGELFF. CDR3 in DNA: TGCGCCAGCAGCTTGGCCCTGGGACTAGCGGGGCCTGGGGAGCTGTTTTTT.

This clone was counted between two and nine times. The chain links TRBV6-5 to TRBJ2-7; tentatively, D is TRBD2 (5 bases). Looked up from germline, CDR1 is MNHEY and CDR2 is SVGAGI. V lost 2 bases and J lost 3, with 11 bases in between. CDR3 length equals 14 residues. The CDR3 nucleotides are TGTGCCAGCAGTTACCTGGACGAGGGCTACGAGCAGTACTTC. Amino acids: CASSYLDEGYEQYF.

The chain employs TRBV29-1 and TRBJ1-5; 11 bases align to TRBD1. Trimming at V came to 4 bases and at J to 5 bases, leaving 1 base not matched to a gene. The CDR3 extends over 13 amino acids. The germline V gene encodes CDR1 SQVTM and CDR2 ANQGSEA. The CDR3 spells CSVGTGGYQPQHF. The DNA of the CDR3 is TGCAGCGTTGGGACAGGGGGCTATCAGCCCCAGCATTTT.

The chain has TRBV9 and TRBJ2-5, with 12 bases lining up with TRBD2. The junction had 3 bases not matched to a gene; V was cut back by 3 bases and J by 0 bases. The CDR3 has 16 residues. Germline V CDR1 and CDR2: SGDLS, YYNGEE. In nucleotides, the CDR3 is TGTGCCAGCAGCGAGACTAGCGGGGGAAACCAAGAGACCCAGTACTTC. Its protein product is CASSETSGGNQETQYF.

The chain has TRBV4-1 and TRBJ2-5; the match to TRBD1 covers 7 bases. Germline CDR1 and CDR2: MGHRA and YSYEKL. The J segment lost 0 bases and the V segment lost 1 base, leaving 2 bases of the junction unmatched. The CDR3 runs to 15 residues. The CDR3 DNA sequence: TGCGCCAGCAGCCAAGGCGACAGGGACCAAGAGACCCAGTACTTC. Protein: CASSQGDRDQETQYF.